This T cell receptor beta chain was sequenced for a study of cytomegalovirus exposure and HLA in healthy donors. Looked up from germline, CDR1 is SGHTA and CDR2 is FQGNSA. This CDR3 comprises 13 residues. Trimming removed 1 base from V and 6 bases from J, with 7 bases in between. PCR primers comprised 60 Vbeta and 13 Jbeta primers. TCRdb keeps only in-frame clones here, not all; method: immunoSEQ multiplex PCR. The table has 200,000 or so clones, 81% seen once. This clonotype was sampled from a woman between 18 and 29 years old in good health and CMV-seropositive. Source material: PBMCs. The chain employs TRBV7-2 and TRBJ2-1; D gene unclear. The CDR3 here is CASSLGSSNEQFF. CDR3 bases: TGTGCCAGCAGCTTAGGGAGCTCCAATGAGCAGTTCTTC.